This is a list of T cell receptor beta chains from one sample in a study of blood T cell repertoires in COVID-19. Produced via immunoSEQ multiplex PCR; TCRdb's table is partial and in-frame only. This table has some 300,000 clones, about 88% appearing once. Sequenced material: PBMCs or T cells enriched from blood (not recorded which). These receptors originate from a woman aged 55-69 years in a cohort exposed to, infected with or recovered from COVID-19 (not recorded which). CDR3s include the opening cysteine and the closing phenylalanine or tryptophan. Fields, in order: clone size, V gene, D gene, J gene, CDR3 DNA, CDR3 protein. The D gene is left open where the match is weak. Size is omitted from some rows. Given values are once, few, many or a class for expanded clones.

>.|TRBV7-2|TRBD1|TRBJ2-7
TGTGCCAGCAGCTTAGTTGGGACAGGGGGGCCGGGGTCCGAGCAGTACTTC
CASSLVGTGGPGSEQYF
>.|TRBV5-8|TRBD2|TRBJ2-5
TGTGCCAGCAGCAAGGGACTAGCGAGGGAGACCCAGTACTTC
CASSKGLARETQYF
>.|TRBV24-1|.|TRBJ2-2
TGTGCCACCCGGGCCAGGGATTATGCCGGGGAGCTGTTTTTT
CATRARDYAGELFF
>.|TRBV10-1|.|TRBJ2-1
TGCGCCAGCAGTGAGTCGACTCAGGGTCCCAATGAGCAGTTCTTC
CASSESTQGPNEQFF
>once|TRBV5-1|TRBD1|TRBJ1-3
TGCGCCAGCACCCCAGACAGGGGGCCTGGAAACACCATATATTTT
CASTPDRGPGNTIYF
>.|TRBV28|.|TRBJ2-1
TGTGCCAGCAGTTTGTTACAGGGAAGCCCCTACAATGAGCAGTTCTTC
CASSLLQGSPYNEQFF
>.|TRBV27|.|TRBJ2-1
TGTGCCAGCAAGAAGGGACACTCCTACAATGAGCAGTTCTTC
CASKKGHSYNEQFF
>.|TRBV10-3|TRBD1|TRBJ2-1
TGTGCCATCACCCCGGGACAGGGCCTCTACAATGAGCAGTTCTTC
CAITPGQGLYNEQFF
>.|TRBV28|TRBD1|TRBJ2-7
TGTGCCAGCAGTTCGGGACAGGTGCGGGAGCAGTACTTC
CASSSGQVREQYF
>.|TRBV28|TRBD2|TRBJ2-7
TGTGCCAGCAGTTTACGGCGTAGCGGGAGGGCGTCCTACGAGCAGTACTTC
CASSLRRSGRASYEQYF
>.|TRBV5-8|TRBD1|TRBJ2-4
TGTGCCAGCAGCTTGTTGAGGGGGCGGGACATTCAGTACTTC
CASSLLRGRDIQYF
>.|TRBV20-1|TRBD2|TRBJ2-1
TGCAGTGCTAGTCTCGGTAGCGGGAGTAATGAGCAGTTCTTC
CSASLGSGSNEQFF
>.|TRBV19|TRBD2|TRBJ2-2
TGTGCCAGTAGTATAGACCCAGCGGGGGCCAACACCGGGGAGCTGTTTTTT
CASSIDPAGANTGELFF
>.|TRBV28|.|TRBJ1-1
TGTGCCAGCAGCCCCCGCACTGAAGCTTTCTTT
CASSPRTEAFF
>.|TRBV28|.|TRBJ2-4
TGTGCCAGCAGTTTCCAGGAGGGGGCCTCCGTATCGAGGGCGGCCAAAAACATTCAGTACTTC
CASSFQEGASVSRAAKNIQYF
>.|TRBV6-5|TRBD1|TRBJ2-7
TGTGCCAGCAGAAACCCGACAGGGGTCTACGAGCAGTACTTC
CASRNPTGVYEQYF
>.|TRBV3-1/TRBV3-2|.|TRBJ2-7
TGTGCCAGCAGCCAGGGGACTTACTCCTACGAGCAGTACTTC
CASSQGTYSYEQYF
>.|TRBV7-2|.|TRBJ2-7
TGTGCCAGCAGCTCCCGACTAGGGACCCTTAGAGTCGAGCAGTACTTC
CASSSRLGTLRVEQYF
>.|TRBV27|TRBD2|TRBJ2-7
TGTGCCAGCAGGTACACTAGCGCCGCCTACGAGCAGTACTTC
CASRYTSAAYEQYF
>.|TRBV6-2/TRBV6-3|.|TRBJ2-2
TGTGCCAGCAGCGGCCCGATCTGGGCGGGGACAGCGCCCGGGGAGCTGTTTTTT
CASSGPIWAGTAPGELFF
>few|TRBV29-1|.|TRBJ2-2
TGCAGCGTTAGGTCCCAGGGGGGCCCCTCCACCGGGGAGCTGTTTTTT
CSVRSQGGPSTGELFF
>.|TRBV7-3|TRBD2|TRBJ2-3
TGTGCCAGCAGCACCCCAGCGGGAGAGATATCAGATACGCAGTATTTT
CASSTPAGEISDTQYF
>.|TRBV11-2|.|TRBJ2-7
TGTGCCGGCAGCTTATCTCGGGGACAACCCCTAGGCGAGCAGTACTTC
CAGSLSRGQPLGEQYF
>.|TRBV28|TRBD1|TRBJ1-4
TGTGCCAGCAGCGGGACAGGGAGACTGTTTTTT
CASSGTGRLFF
>.|TRBV5-1|.|TRBJ1-2
TGCGCCAGCAGCTTGGACGGCCCTTCTAGCTATGGCTACACCTTC
CASSLDGPSSYGYTF
>.|TRBV18|.|TRBJ1-2
TGTGCCAGCTCACCAGAGCGGACGGACTATGGCTACACCTTC
CASSPERTDYGYTF
>.|TRBV4-1|TRBD2|TRBJ2-3
TGCGCCAGCAGCCCTGGACTAGCGGGAGGGGGAGATACGCAGTATTTT
CASSPGLAGGGDTQYF
>.|TRBV5-4|.|TRBJ1-6
TGTGCCAGCAGCCGTCCGACAGAGGCTAATTCACCCCTCCACTTT
CASSRPTEANSPLHF
>.|TRBV27|.|TRBJ2-2
TGTGCCAGCAGTTTCTCGAACACCGGGGAGCTGTTTTTT
CASSFSNTGELFF
>.|TRBV6-4|.|TRBJ2-2
TGTGCCAGCAGTGACTCGAGCAGGGAGGTGAGCGGGGAGCTGTTTTTT
CASSDSSREVSGELFF
>.|TRBV4-3|TRBD1|TRBJ2-1
TGCGCCAGCAGCCACCCTACGGCGACGAGACAGGGCAATGAGCAGTTCTTC
CASSHPTATRQGNEQFF
>.|TRBV27|TRBD2|TRBJ2-1
TGTGCCAGCAGTTTTAGCGGGAGGTTTGAGCAGTTCTTC
CASSFSGRFEQFF
>.|TRBV5-1|.|TRBJ2-3
TGCGCCAGCAGCTTGGGGCGGGCGGCCCCGGGGACAGATACGCAGTATTTT
CASSLGRAAPGTDTQYF
>.|TRBV19|.|TRBJ2-1
TGTGCCAGTAGTATATCCCCCCTTCAGTGGAGCTCCTACAATGAGCAGTTCTTC
CASSISPLQWSSYNEQFF
>.|TRBV21-1|.|TRBJ2-7
TGTGCCAGCGGCCTTCCTCCTCGGACAGCGCTGTCCTACGAGCAGTACTTC
CASGLPPRTALSYEQYF
>.|TRBV11-2|TRBD2|TRBJ2-7
TGTGCCAGCAGCTTGGGCGGGGGAGCCTACGAGCAGTACTTC
CASSLGGGAYEQYF
>once|TRBV27|TRBD1|TRBJ1-5
TGTGCCAGCAGTTTATCTGGAACGACAGGGGGCAATCAGCCCCAGCATTTT
CASSLSGTTGGNQPQHF
>.|TRBV2|.|TRBJ2-3
TGTGCCAGCAGCCCGCAACACACAGATACGCAGTATTTT
CASSPQHTDTQYF
>.|TRBV27|TRBD1|TRBJ2-7
TGTGCCAGCAGGTCCGGGACAGGGGGCTTTTACGAGCAGTACTTC
CASRSGTGGFYEQYF
>.|TRBV28|.|TRBJ2-2
TGTGCCAGCAGTTTAGGTACCAGGGCCGAGCTGTTTTTT
CASSLGTRAELFF
>.|TRBV28|TRBD1|TRBJ1-5
TGTGCCAGCAGTCTCAGGACAGGGACACAGCCCCAGCATTTT
CASSLRTGTQPQHF